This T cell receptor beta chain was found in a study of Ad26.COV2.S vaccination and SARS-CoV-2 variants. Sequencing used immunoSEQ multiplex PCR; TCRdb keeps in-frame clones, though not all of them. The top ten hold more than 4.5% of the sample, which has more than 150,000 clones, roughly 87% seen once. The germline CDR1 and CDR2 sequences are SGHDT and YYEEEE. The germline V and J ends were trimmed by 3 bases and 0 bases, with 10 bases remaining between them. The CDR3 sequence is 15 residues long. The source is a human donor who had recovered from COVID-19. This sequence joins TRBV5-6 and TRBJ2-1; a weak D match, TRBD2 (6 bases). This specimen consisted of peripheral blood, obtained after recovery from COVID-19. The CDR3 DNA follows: TGTGCCAGCAGCTGGGACTCGAGCTCCTACAATGAGCAGTTCTTC. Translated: CASSWDSSSYNEQFF.